The rows below give T cell receptor beta chains drawn from one sample of a study of T cells in Graves' hyperthyroidism and ophthalmopathy. TCRdb re-called the multiplex PCR reads through MiXCR, storing one row per CDR3 protein. Counted here are about 400,000 distinct CDR3 sequences, around 15% occurring once; the ten biggest clones make up roughly a fifth. The sequencing sample was made of blood. The origin of the receptors is a woman aged 60 to 75 with Graves' ophthalmopathy. Both conserved end residues are part of each CDR3. D genes are given only for firm matches. Not all rows give a size; the values are once, few, many and, for expanded clones, a class.

clone_size d_call j_call v_call cdr3_nt cdr3_aa
. . TRBJ2-1 TRBV20-1 TGCAGTGCTAGTTCACTTGATGAGCAGTTCTTC CSASSLDEQFF
few TRBD1 TRBJ1-1 TRBV9 TGTGCCAGCAGCACCCAGGGGGCCAGTAACACTGAAGCTTTCTTT CASSTQGASNTEAFF
few TRBD1 TRBJ2-2 TRBV5-1 TGCGCCAGCAGCACCTGGACAGGATCCACCGGGGAGCTGTTTTTT CASSTWTGSTGELFF
many . TRBJ2-7 TRBV7-2 TGTGCCAGCAGCGATCGCCAGGGGGGCTCCTACGAGCAGTACTTC CASSDRQGGSYEQYF
many TRBD1 TRBJ1-4 TRBV20-1 TGCAGTGCTAGAGATGGATCAGGGGGCTCCGTTGAAAAACTGTTTTTT CSARDGSGGSVEKLFF
many . TRBJ2-1 TRBV28 TGTGCCACCGGGGGCTTCAATGAGCAGTTCTTC CATGGFNEQFF
. TRBD1 TRBJ1-5 TRBV27 TGTGCCAGCAGTTTTTGGGGCAGGGGGGGGGACAATCAGCCCCAGCATTTT CASSFWGRGGDNQPQHF
. TRBD2 TRBJ2-2 TRBV28 TGTGCCAGCAGTGCACTAGCGGGAGGAACGGCGAACACCGGGGAGCTGTTTTTT CASSALAGGTANTGELFF
few . TRBJ1-5 TRBV2 TGTGCCAGTCACCGGGACAGCAATCAGCCCCAGCATTTT CASHRDSNQPQHF
. . TRBJ2-2 TRBV28 TGTGCCAGCCGTGGTGGCGGGGTCCAGAACACCGGGGAGCTGTTTTTT CASRGGGVQNTGELFF
. . TRBJ2-2 TRBV10-3 TGTGCCATCAGTGAAGTAGCAGGCGGGGAGCTGTTTTTT CAISEVAGGELFF
many TRBD1 TRBJ2-1 TRBV3-1 TGTGCCAGCAGCGAGGACAGGGGGCGGGGCTCCTACAATGAGCAGTTCTTC CASSEDRGRGSYNEQFF
. . TRBJ2-3 TRBV9 TGTGCCAGCAGCACCGAGCGGTCCACAGATACGCAGTATTTT CASSTERSTDTQYF
. TRBD2 TRBJ2-2 TRBV4-1 TGCGCCAGCAGCCAAGATACTAGCGGGAGGGGCACGTGCACCGGGGAGCTGTTTTTT CASSQDTSGRGTCTGELFF
. TRBD1 TRBJ2-6 TRBV4-2 TGTGCCAGCAGCCAAGATCCGGGACAGGTTGGGGCCAACGTCCTGACTTTC CASSQDPGQVGANVLTF
many TRBD1 TRBJ2-5 TRBV12-5 TGTGCTAGTGGTTTGACCTACGGGACAGCCAAAGAGACCCAGTACTTC CASGLTYGTAKETQYF
. . TRBJ1-3 TRBV10-3 TGTGCCATCAGTGAGTCGACGCGAGACTCTGGAAACACCATATATTTT CAISESTRDSGNTIYF
many . TRBJ1-5 TRBV6-1 TGTGCCAGCAGTGACGCATCCAATCAGCCCCAGCATTTT CASSDASNQPQHF
few . TRBJ2-7 TRBV7-6 TGTGCCAGCAGCCAAAGGGCAGAAACCTACGAGCAGTACTTC CASSQRAETYEQYF
many . TRBJ1-1 TRBV2 TGTGCCAGCAGTTACCCCCTCGGGAGTACTGAAGCTTTCTTT CASSYPLGSTEAFF
. TRBD2 TRBJ2-1 TRBV2 TGTGCCAGCAGTTCACTTAGCGGGAGGGCCGGTGGTGAGCAGTTCTTC CASSSLSGRAGGEQFF
many . TRBJ1-1 TRBV20-1 TGCAGTGCTAGACCAGGACAGAACACTGAAGCTTTCTTT CSARPGQNTEAFF
once TRBD2 TRBJ2-1 TRBV19 TGTGCCAGTAGTTCCCCGGGACTAGCGGGACCCCTTTTTAGTAATGAGCAGTTCTTC CASSSPGLAGPLFSNEQFF
. TRBD2 TRBJ2-1 TRBV20-1 TGCAGTGGGCGGGAGTGGAATGAGCAGTTCTTC CSGREWNEQFF
few . TRBJ2-6 TRBV27 TGTGCCAGCAGTTCCCACCCCCCTGGGGCCAACGTCCTGACTTTC CASSSHPPGANVLTF
many . TRBJ2-1 TRBV20-1 TGCAGTGCCCACGCCGGGACCACATCCTACAATGAGCAGTTCTTC CSAHAGTTSYNEQFF
many TRBD1 TRBJ2-7 TRBV9 TGTGCCAGCAGCGCCGCTCCGACAGGGGCCTCCTACGAGCAGTACTTC CASSAAPTGASYEQYF
many TRBD2 TRBJ2-3 TRBV5-1 TGCGCCAGCAGCTTGCGGAGTAGCGGGGAAGATACGCAGTATTTT CASSLRSSGEDTQYF
. TRBD2 TRBJ2-5 TRBV24-1 TGTGCCACCAGCAACGGGGGCGGGGGGAACCAAGAGACCCAGTACTTC CATSNGGGGNQETQYF
. . TRBJ1-5 TRBV6-2/TRBV6-3 TGTGCCAGCAGCGTGGACACAGGGTTCGGACAGCCCCAGCATTTT CASSVDTGFGQPQHF
many TRBD2 TRBJ2-3 TRBV20-1 TGCAGTGCTCCGGGACTAGCTAGCACAGATACGCAGTATTTT CSAPGLASTDTQYF
many . TRBJ2-7 TRBV20-1 TGCAGTGCTAGAGATTTTGAAGGATACTACGAGCAGTACTTC CSARDFEGYYEQYF
many . TRBJ1-4 TRBV30 TGTGCCTGGAGTTCGCTCAGCGCAACTAATGAAAAACTGTTTTTT CAWSSLSATNEKLFF
many TRBD2 TRBJ2-7 TRBV20-1 TGCAGTGCTAGCGGGAGGCTGGGAGAGCAGTACTTC CSASGRLGEQYF
. TRBD1 TRBJ2-2 TRBV19 TGTGCCAGTAGTATCCGCCTTCACAGGGGATCCGGGGAGCTGTTTTTT CASSIRLHRGSGELFF
. . TRBJ2-5 TRBV7-9 TGTGCCAGCAGCTCTTCGACTAGATGGGAGACCCAGTACTTC CASSSSTRWETQYF
many TRBD1 TRBJ2-7 TRBV4-1 TGCGCCAGCAGCCAATGGACAGGTTCCGACGAGCAGTACTTC CASSQWTGSDEQYF
once TRBD1 TRBJ2-7 TRBV2 TGTGCCATCAAGGGAGCGGGACAGGGGGACTCCTACGAGCAGTACTTC CAIKGAGQGDSYEQYF
few TRBD2 TRBJ2-3 TRBV6-1 TGTGCCAGCAGTCCCGGGAGGGTGGGCACAGATACGCAGTATTTT CASSPGRVGTDTQYF
many TRBD2 TRBJ2-3 TRBV27 TGTGCCAGCAGTAAACATGGACTAGCGGGAGGCCCGACTATCACAGATACGCAGTATTTT CASSKHGLAGGPTITDTQYF
many . TRBJ2-7 TRBV7-2 TGTGCCAGCAGCTTTTCCCGACTCTACGAGCAGTACTTC CASSFSRLYEQYF
. . TRBJ2-7 TRBV19 TGTGCCAGTAGTATTCGGGGAGGCGAGCAGTACTTC CASSIRGGEQYF